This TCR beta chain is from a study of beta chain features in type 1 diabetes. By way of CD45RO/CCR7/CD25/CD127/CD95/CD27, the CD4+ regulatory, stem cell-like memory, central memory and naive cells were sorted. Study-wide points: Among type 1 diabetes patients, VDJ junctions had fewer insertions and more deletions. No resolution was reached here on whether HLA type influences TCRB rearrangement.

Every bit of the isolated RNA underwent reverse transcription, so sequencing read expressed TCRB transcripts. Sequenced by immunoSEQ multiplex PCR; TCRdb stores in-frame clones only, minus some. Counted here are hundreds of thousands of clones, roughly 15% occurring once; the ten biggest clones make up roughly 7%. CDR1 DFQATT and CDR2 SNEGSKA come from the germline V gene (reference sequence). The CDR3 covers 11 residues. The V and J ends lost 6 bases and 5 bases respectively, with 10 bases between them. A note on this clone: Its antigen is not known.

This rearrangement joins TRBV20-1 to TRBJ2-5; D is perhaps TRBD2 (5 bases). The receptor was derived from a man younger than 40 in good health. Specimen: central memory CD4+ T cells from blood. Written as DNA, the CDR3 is TGCAGTGCCAGATTAGCGGAGACCCAGTACTTC. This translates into CSARLAETQYF.